This is a list of T cell receptor beta chains from one sample in a study of blood T cells in healthy people across ages. MiXCR, applied by TCRdb to the 5' RACE reads, yields one record per CDR3 protein. The sample includes 650,000 to 950,000 distinct CDR3 sequences, roughly 44% of them seen just once. Sequenced: blood. Receptors were obtained from a man aged 60-69 years in good health. Both conserved end residues are part of each CDR3. The order of the fields is D gene, CDR3 length, clone size, J gene, V gene, CDR3 DNA, CDR3 protein. A D gene is named only where the DNA matches it firmly. Clone size is not always given. Where it is, it says once, few, many or a class for expanded clones.

TRBD1 14 NA TRBJ2-7 TRBV28 TGTGCCAGCAGAACGGGACAGATCTCCTACGAGCAGTACTTC CASRTGQISYEQYF
TRBD2 14 NA TRBJ2-5 TRBV13 TGTGCCAGCAGCTCTAGCGGGGCACAAGAGACCCAGTACTTC CASSSSGAQETQYF
NA 13 few TRBJ2-7 TRBV18 TGTGCCAGCTCTCCTTCAGGTCCCCACGAGCAGTACTTC CASSPSGPHEQYF
NA 14 few TRBJ2-7 TRBV6-2/TRBV6-3 TGTGCCAGCGGCGATCCGGGACGTACCTACGAGCAGTACTTC CASGDPGRTYEQYF
NA 15 NA TRBJ1-1 TRBV7-9 TGTGCCAGCAGCTTAGCGGGGGCGTGGGGCACTGAAGCTTTCTTT CASSLAGAWGTEAFF
TRBD2 14 NA TRBJ2-5 TRBV5-6 TGTGCCAGCAGCACGACTAGCGGGGGAAAGACCCAGTACTTC CASSTTSGGKTQYF
TRBD2 18 NA TRBJ2-5 TRBV6-5 TGTGCCAGCAGTTACTCAGGGTCCGGACTAGCGGCCGGTATAACCCAGTACTTC CASSYSGSGLAAGITQYF
TRBD1 12 NA TRBJ2-7 TRBV29-1 TGCAGCATCCGGGACAGCCCCTACGAGCAGTACTTC CSIRDSPYEQYF
NA 16 NA TRBJ2-4 TRBV7-2 TGTGCCAGCAACTTAGAGGCCGGCAGAGCCAAAAACATTCAGTACTTC CASNLEAGRAKNIQYF
TRBD1 16 NA TRBJ1-1 TRBV4-3 TGCGCCAGCAGCCAAGGCCCACAGGGGGCGAACACTGAAGCTTTCTTT CASSQGPQGANTEAFF
NA 13 NA TRBJ1-5 TRBV6-1 TGTGCCAGCAGTGGGCAGGATAATCAGCCCCAGCATTTT CASSGQDNQPQHF
TRBD2 15 once TRBJ2-5 TRBV7-2 TGTGCCAGCAGCTTGAGGGCTAGCGGGGGAGAGTGGCAGTACTTC CASSLRASGGEWQYF
NA 15 many TRBJ2-7 TRBV29-1 TGCAGCGTTGTCACCCTCGAGACAGCGTGGGGCGAGCAGTACTTC CSVVTLETAWGEQYF
TRBD1 15 NA TRBJ1-1 TRBV27 TGTGTCAGCAGTTTAAGAGGACAGGGGGCCTATGGAGCTTTCTTT CVSSLRGQGAYGAFF
TRBD1 18 NA TRBJ2-3 TRBV24-1 TGTGCCACCAGTGATTATTTCGGGGACAGTCTCTCCACAGATACGCAGTATTTT CATSDYFGDSLSTDTQYF
NA 12 once TRBJ2-5 TRBV2 TGTGCCAGCAGTGTGACACGAGAGACCCAGTACTTC CASSVTRETQYF
NA 12 few TRBJ2-7 TRBV20-1 TGCAGTGCTAGCCAGCCTGGTATAGAGCAGTACTTC CSASQPGIEQYF
NA 13 few TRBJ1-1 TRBV29-1 TGCAGCGTTGGAAGGGACTACGGCACTGAAGCTTTCTTT CSVGRDYGTEAFF
NA 12 NA TRBJ2-7 TRBV3-1 TGTGCCAGCAGCCAAGCGAACAGTGAGCAGTACTTC CASSQANSEQYF
TRBD2 15 NA TRBJ2-7 TRBV4-3 TGCGCCAGCAGCCAAGAGCCGGGGGGGATGGACGAGCAGTACTTC CASSQEPGGMDEQYF
NA 14 NA TRBJ2-3 TRBV27 TGTGCCAGTCGCAACGGGATCAGCACAGATACGCAGTATTTT CASRNGISTDTQYF
NA 11 few TRBJ1-5 TRBV12-3/TRBV12-4 TGTGCCAGCAGTTTTGGGTGGGGCCAGCATTTT CASSFGWGQHF
NA 15 NA TRBJ2-7 TRBV2 TGTGCCAGCAGTGAGAGGGAGGCGTCCTACAATGAGCAGTACTTC CASSEREASYNEQYF
TRBD1 15 NA TRBJ2-1 TRBV7-2 TGTGCCAGCGCACCAGGGGGCCTCGGGGCCGATGAGCAGTTCTTC CASAPGGLGADEQFF
NA 16 NA TRBJ2-7 TRBV21-1 TGTGCCAGCAGCAAACTCCAAGCGTACTTATTCCCCGAGCAGTACTTC CASSKLQAYLFPEQYF
NA 13 NA TRBJ1-6 TRBV25-1 TGCGCCAGCCGTACATCTGGGATATCACCCCTCCACTTT CASRTSGISPLHF
TRBD2 14 NA TRBJ2-1 TRBV6-4 TGTGCCAGCGCTAGGAGCGGGGGTTACAATGAGCAGTTCTTC CASARSGGYNEQFF
NA 14 NA TRBJ2-5 TRBV20-1 TGCGGTGCTTATCGGCAAGGGAACCAAGAGACCCAGTACTTC CGAYRQGNQETQYF
TRBD1 16 NA TRBJ1-4 TRBV28 TGTGCCAGCAGTCCTAGCCAACAGGGGGGAAGGGAAAAACTGTTTTTT CASSPSQQGGREKLFF
NA 16 NA TRBJ1-6 TRBV3-1 TGTGCCAGCAGCCAAGCCTCTCCGCAGGGGCGGTCACCCCTCCACTTT CASSQASPQGRSPLHF
NA 15 NA TRBJ2-3 TRBV4-3 TGCGCCAGCAGCCGAGGACAGATACTCACAGATACGCAGTATTTT CASSRGQILTDTQYF
NA 14 few TRBJ2-7 TRBV7-2 TGTGCCAGCAGCCCCGGGGGTCCTCAGAGGGAGCAGTACTTC CASSPGGPQREQYF
TRBD2 14 NA TRBJ2-1 TRBV20-1 TGCAGTGCTGACCCGGCGCTAGCGGGGGGTGAGCAGTTCTTC CSADPALAGGEQFF
NA 14 NA TRBJ1-1 TRBV20-1 TGCAGTGCTAGTCGGACAGCTGGGAACACTGAAGCTTTCTTT CSASRTAGNTEAFF
NA 13 NA TRBJ1-2 TRBV6-2/TRBV6-3 TGTGCCAGCAGTTACGAGGGCCTACATGGCTACACCTTC CASSYEGLHGYTF
NA 15 NA TRBJ2-7 TRBV11-3 TGTGCCAGCAGCTTAATCCAGGGCGCCTACAATGAGCAGTACTTC CASSLIQGAYNEQYF
NA 15 NA TRBJ2-7 TRBV11-2 TGTGCCAGCAGCTTATACACGGTCGGGGCTGACGAGCAGTACTTC CASSLYTVGADEQYF